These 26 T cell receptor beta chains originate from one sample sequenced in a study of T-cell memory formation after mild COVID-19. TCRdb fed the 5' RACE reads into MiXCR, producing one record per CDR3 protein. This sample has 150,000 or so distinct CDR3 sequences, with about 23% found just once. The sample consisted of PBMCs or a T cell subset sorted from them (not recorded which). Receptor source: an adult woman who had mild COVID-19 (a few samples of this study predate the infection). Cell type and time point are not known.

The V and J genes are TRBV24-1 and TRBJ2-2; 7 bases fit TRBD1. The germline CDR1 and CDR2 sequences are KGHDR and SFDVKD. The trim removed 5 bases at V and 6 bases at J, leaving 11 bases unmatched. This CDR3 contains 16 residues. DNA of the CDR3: TGTGCCACCAGTGCTAGGACAGGATATGTGTCCGGGGAGCTGTTTTTT. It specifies CATSARTGYVSGELFF.

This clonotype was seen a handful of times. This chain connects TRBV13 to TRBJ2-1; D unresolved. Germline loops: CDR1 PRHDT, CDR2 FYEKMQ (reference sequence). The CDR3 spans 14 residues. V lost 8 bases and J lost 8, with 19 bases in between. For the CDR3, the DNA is TGTGCCAGCTCCCCCGTGGTGTCTCCCGATGAGCAGTTCTTC. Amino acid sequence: CASSPVVSPDEQFF.

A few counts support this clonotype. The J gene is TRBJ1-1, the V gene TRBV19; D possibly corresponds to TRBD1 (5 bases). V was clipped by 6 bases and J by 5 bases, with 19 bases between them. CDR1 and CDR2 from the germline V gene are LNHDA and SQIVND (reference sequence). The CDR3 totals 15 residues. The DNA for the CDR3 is TGTGCCAGTAGACTTTCTTTAGGGGCCAAGACTGAAGCTTTCTTT. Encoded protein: CASRLSLGAKTEAFF.

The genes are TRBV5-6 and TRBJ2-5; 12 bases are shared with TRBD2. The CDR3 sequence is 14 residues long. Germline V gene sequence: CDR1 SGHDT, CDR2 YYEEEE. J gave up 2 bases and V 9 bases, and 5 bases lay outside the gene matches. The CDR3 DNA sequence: TGTGCCACCGGGACTAGCGGGTATCAAGAGACCCAGTACTTC. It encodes CATGTSGYQETQYF. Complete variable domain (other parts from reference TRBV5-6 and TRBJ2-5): DAGVTQSPTHLIKTRGQQVTLRCSPKSGHDTVSWYQQALGQGPQFIFQYYEEEERQRGNFPDRFSGHQFPNYSSELNVNALLLGDSALYLCATGTSGYQETQYFGPGTRLLVL.

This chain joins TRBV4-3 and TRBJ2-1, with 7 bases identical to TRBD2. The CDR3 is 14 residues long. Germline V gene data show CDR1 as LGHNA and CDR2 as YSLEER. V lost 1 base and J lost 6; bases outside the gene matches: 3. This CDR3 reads CASSQAGGLNEQFF. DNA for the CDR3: TGCGCCAGCAGCCAAGCGGGAGGTCTCAATGAGCAGTTCTTC.

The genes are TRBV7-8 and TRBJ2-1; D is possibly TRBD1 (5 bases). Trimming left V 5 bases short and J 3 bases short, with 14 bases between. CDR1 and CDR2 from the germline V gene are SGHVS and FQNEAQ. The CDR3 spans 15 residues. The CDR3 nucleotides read TGTGCCAGCAGCCCCGCTGAACAGGACTACAATGAGCAGTTCTTC. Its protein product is CASSPAEQDYNEQFF.

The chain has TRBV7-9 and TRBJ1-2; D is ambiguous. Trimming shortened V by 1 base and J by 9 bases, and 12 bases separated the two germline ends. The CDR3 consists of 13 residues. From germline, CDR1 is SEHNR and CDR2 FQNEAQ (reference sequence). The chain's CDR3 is CASSLGAARSYTF. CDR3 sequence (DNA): TGTGCCAGCAGCTTAGGCGCAGCGAGGAGCTACACCTTC.

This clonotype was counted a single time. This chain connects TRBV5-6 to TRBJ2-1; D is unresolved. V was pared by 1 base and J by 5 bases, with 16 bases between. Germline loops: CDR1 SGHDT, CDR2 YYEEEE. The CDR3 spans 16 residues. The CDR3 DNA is TGTGCCAGCAGCTTGAGGGTTCGGCGGACCGACAATGAGCAGTTCTTC. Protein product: CASSLRVRRTDNEQFF.

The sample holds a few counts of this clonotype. The chain's CDR3 is CASSRGLEDEQFF. The CDR3 bases are TGTGCCAGCAGCCGGGGGTTGGAAGATGAGCAGTTCTTC. The chain has TRBV7-6 and TRBJ2-1, with a possible D match to TRBD2 (6 bases). V was shortened by 5 bases and J by 8 bases, with 13 bases between the two germline ends. CDR1 is SGHVS, CDR2 FNYEAQ, per germline. The CDR3 has 13 residues. Together with reference TRBV7-6 and TRBJ2-1, the CDR3 gives the full variable domain: GAGVSQSPRYKVTKRGQDVALRCDPISGHVSLYWYRQALGQGPEFLTYFNYEAQQDKSGLPNDRFSAERPEGSISTLTIQRTEQRDSAMYRCASSRGLEDEQFFGPGTRLTVL.

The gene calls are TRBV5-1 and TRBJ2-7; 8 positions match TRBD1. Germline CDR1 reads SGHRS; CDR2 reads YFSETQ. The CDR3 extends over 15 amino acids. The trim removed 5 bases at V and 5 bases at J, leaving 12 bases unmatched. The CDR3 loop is CASSPLDRGFDEQYF. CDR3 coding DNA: TGCGCCAGCAGTCCTTTAGACAGGGGTTTCGACGAGCAGTACTTC.

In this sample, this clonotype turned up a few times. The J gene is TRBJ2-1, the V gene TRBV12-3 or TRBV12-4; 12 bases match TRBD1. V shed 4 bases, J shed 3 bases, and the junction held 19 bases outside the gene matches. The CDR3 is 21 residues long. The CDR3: CASSSSGTGGSAGGNYNEQFF. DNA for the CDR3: TGTGCCAGCAGTTCATCAGGGACAGGGGGCTCAGCGGGAGGTAACTACAATGAGCAGTTCTTC.

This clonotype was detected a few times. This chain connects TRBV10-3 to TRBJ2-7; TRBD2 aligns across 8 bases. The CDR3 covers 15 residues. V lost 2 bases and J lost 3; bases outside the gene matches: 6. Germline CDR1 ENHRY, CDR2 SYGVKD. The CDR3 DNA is TGTGCCATCAGTGAGGGACTAGCAAGCAGCTACGAGCAGTACTTC. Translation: CAISEGLASSYEQYF.

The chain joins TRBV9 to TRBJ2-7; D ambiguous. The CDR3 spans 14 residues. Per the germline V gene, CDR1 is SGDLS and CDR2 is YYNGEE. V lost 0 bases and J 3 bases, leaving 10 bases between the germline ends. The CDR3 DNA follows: TGTGCCAGCAGCGTAGGTGGCGAGAGCTACGAGCAGTACTTC. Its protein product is CASSVGGESYEQYF. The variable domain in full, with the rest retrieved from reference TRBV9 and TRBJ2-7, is DSGVTQTPKHLITATGQRVTLRCSPRSGDLSVYWYQQSLDQGLQFLIQYYNGEERAKGNILERFSAQQFPDLHSELNLSSLELGDSALYFCASSVGGESYEQYFGPGTRLTVT.

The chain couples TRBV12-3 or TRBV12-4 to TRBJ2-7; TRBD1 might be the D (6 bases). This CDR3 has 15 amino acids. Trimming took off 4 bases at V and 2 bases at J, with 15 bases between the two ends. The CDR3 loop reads CASSSTGYRTYEQYF. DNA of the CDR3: TGTGCCAGCAGTTCGACAGGTTACCGAACCTACGAGCAGTACTTC.

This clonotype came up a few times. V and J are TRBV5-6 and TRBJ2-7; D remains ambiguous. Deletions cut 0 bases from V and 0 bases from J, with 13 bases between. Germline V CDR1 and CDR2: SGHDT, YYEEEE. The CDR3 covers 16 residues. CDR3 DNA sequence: TGTGCCAGCAGCTTGGGGATGGCTTCGAGCTCCTACGAGCAGTACTTC. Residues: CASSLGMASSSYEQYF.

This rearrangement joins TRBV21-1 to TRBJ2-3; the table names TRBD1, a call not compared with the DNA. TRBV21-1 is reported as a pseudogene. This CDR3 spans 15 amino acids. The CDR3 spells CASSNSRQGPDTQYF. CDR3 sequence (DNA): TGTGCCAGCAGCAACTCAAGACAGGGTCCAGATACGCAGTATTTT.

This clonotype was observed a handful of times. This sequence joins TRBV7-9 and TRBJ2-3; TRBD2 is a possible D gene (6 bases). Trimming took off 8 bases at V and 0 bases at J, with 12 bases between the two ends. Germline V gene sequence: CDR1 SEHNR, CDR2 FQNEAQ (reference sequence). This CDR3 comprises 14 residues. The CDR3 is CASSGGLSTDTQYF. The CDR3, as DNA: TGTGCCAGCTCTGGGGGACTTAGCACAGATACGCAGTATTTT. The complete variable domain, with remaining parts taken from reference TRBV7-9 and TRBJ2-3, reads DTGVSQNPRHKITKRGQNVTFRCDPISEHNRLYWYRQTLGQGPEFLTYFQNEAQLEKSRLLSDRFSAERPKGSFSTLEIQRTEQGDSAMYLCASSGGLSTDTQYFGPGTRLTVL.

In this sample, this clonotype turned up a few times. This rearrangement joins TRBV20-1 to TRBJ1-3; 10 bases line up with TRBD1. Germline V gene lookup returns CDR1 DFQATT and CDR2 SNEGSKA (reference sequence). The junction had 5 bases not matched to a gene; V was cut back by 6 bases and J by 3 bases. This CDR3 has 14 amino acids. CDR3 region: CSASGTGDGNTIYF. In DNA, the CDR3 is TGCAGTGCCTCCGGGACAGGGGATGGAAACACCATATATTTT.

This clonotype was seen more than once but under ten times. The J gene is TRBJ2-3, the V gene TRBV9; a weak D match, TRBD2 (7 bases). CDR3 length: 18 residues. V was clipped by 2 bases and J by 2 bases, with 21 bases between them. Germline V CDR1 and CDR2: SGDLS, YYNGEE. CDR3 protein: CASSVPLKGGGSTDTQYF. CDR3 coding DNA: TGTGCCAGCAGCGTCCCCCTCAAGGGGGGGGGCTCCACAGATACGCAGTATTTT.

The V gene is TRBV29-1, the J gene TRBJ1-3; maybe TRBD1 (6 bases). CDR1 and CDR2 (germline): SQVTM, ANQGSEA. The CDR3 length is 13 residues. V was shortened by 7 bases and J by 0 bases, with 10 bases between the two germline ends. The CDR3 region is CSAQGFSGNTIYF. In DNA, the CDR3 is TGCAGCGCACAGGGCTTCTCTGGAAACACCATATATTTT. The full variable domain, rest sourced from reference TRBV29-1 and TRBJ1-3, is SAVISQKPSRDICQRGTSLTIQCQVDSQVTMMFWYRQQPGQSLTLIATANQGSEATYESGFVIDKFPISRPNLTFSTLTVSNMSPEDSSIYLCSAQGFSGNTIYFGEGSWLTVV.

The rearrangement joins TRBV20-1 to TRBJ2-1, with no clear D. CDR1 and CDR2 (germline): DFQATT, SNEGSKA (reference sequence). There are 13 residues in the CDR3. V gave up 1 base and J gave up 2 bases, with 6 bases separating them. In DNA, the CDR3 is TGCAGTGCTAGAGGGGTGACCTACAATGAGCAGTTCTTC. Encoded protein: CSARGVTYNEQFF.

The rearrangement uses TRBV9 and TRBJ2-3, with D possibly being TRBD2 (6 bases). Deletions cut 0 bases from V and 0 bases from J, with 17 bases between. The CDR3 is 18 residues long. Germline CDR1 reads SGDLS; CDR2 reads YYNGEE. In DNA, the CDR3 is TGTGCCAGCAGCGTAGAGGTACAAATAGCGGATAGCACAGATACGCAGTATTTT. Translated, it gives CASSVEVQIADSTDTQYF. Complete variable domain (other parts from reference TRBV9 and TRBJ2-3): DSGVTQTPKHLITATGQRVTLRCSPRSGDLSVYWYQQSLDQGLQFLIQYYNGEERAKGNILERFSAQQFPDLHSELNLSSLELGDSALYFCASSVEVQIADSTDTQYFGPGTRLTVL.

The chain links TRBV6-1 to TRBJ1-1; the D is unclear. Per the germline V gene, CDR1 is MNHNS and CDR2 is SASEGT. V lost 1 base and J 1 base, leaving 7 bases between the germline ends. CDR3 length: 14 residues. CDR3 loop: CASSEVPWNTEAFF. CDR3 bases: TGTGCCAGCAGTGAAGTTCCCTGGAACACTGAAGCTTTCTTT.

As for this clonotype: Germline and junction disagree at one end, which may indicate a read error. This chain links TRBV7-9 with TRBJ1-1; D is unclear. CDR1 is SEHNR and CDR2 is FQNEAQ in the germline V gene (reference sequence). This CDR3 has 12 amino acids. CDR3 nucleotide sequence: TGTGCCGGCAGCTTATCGGACACTGAAGCTTTCTTT. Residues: CAGSLSDTEAFF.

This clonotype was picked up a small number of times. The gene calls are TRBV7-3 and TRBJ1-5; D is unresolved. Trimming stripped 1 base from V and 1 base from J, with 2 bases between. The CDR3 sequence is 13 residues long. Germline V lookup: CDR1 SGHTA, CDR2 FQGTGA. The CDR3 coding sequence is TGTGCCAGCAGCTTAAACAGCAATCAGCCCCAGCATTTT. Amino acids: CASSLNSNQPQHF.

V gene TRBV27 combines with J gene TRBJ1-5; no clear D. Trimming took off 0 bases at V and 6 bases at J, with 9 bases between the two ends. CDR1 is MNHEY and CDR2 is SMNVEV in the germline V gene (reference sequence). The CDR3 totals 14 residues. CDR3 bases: TGTGCCAGCAGTTTATCGTATTCCAGTCAGCCCCAGCATTTT. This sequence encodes CASSLSYSSQPQHF.